This TCR beta chain was sequenced for a study of blood T cells in healthy people across ages. There are a few counts of this clonotype. A second about 7 to 12 cycle PCR used barcoded and J-beta primers. Using its own MiXCR run on the 5' RACE reads, TCRdb lists one record per CDR3 protein. The sample lists hundreds of thousands of distinct CDR3 sequences; about a third were seen once. Sequencing was performed on blood. The source is a woman aged 80 or over in good health.

In DNA, the CDR3 is TGTGCCAGCAGTCTCCACAGGGTTGGGGCCGGGGAGCTGTTTTTT. It translates to CASSLHRVGAGELFF. V is TRBV6-1 and J is TRBJ2-2; tentative D call: TRBD1 (6 bases). V gave up 5 bases and J gave up 6 bases, with 16 bases separating them. Germline assignment: CDR1 MNHNS and CDR2 SASEGT. The CDR3 length is 15 residues.